This TCR beta chain was found in a study of T-cell memory formation after mild COVID-19. Overall study: TCR clusters were largely donor specific.

TCRdb reprocessed the 5' RACE reads with MiXCR, giving one entry per CDR3 protein. This sample carries under 400,000 distinct CDR3 sequences, around a fifth of them seen once, and the ten largest clones take roughly an eighth. A note on this clonotype: What it recognizes is unknown.

General study findings and limits: The authors left the SARS-CoV-2 specificity of second-wave clones peaking on day 37 unconfirmed. CD8+ contracting clones occupied EMRA, while CD4+ ones occupied mainly CM and EM.

The CDR3 is made up of 17 amino acids. Trimming cost V 2 bases and J 1 base; bases outside gene matches: 6. Germline-derived CDR1 and CDR2 are SGHRS and YFSETQ. This sequence originates from an adult woman who had mild COVID-19 (a few samples of this study predate the infection). Cell type and time point are not known. The specimen was PBMCs or a T cell subset sorted from them (not recorded which). This chain uses TRBV5-1 with TRBJ2-1; 10 bases map to TRBD2. This chain's CDR3 is CASSLATSGNSYNEQFF. DNA for the CDR3: TGCGCCAGCAGCTTAGCCACTAGCGGGAATTCCTACAATGAGCAGTTCTTC.